A selection of T cell receptor beta chains follows, all from one sample in a study of blood T cell repertoires in COVID-19. Generated by immunoSEQ multiplex PCR, the TCRdb table keeps only in-frame clones and is missing some. The table includes nearly 350,000 clones, over 75% detected once. The specimen sequenced was PBMCs or T cells enriched from blood (not recorded which). These receptors all come from a woman aged 30 to 39 who had recovered from COVID-19. The CDR3 runs from the conserved cysteine through the conserved F or W. A D gene is named only where the DNA matches it firmly. Size tells how often a clone was seen (once, few, many) or the class of an expanded clone, and some rows leave it out.

>TRBJ1-3|TRBV30|TRBD1|.|15
TGTGCCTGGAGCCTGACAGGGCGCTCTGGAAACACCATATATTTT
CAWSLTGRSGNTIYF
>TRBJ2-7|TRBV27|TRBD1|.|14
TGTGCCAGCAGTTTACGGCAGGGGGCCTACGAGCAGTACTTC
CASSLRQGAYEQYF
>TRBJ2-7|TRBV20-1|TRBD1|once|14
TGCAGTGCTAGTGGGGACAGGGGGCGGAACGAGCAGTACTTC
CSASGDRGRNEQYF
>TRBJ1-1|TRBV10-3|TRBD1|.|13
TGTGCCCATGGGATACAGGGGAGCACTGAAGCTTTCTTT
CAHGIQGSTEAFF
>TRBJ1-3|TRBV5-8|.|.|15
TGTGCCAGCAGCCCGAGACATAATCGGGGAAACACCATATATTTT
CASSPRHNRGNTIYF
>TRBJ1-6|TRBV27|TRBD1|.|15
TGTGCCAGCAGAACCGCCCGGGACAGGGACAGGCCCCTCCACTTT
CASRTARDRDRPLHF
>TRBJ1-2|TRBV7-9|TRBD1|few|13
TGTGCCAGCAGCAAGGACAGGGCGGGGGGCTACACCTTC
CASSKDRAGGYTF
>TRBJ2-7|TRBV30|.|.|12
TGTGCCTGGAACAGGGACTCCTACGAGCAGTACTTC
CAWNRDSYEQYF
>TRBJ2-1|TRBV28|.|.|13
TGTGCCAGCAGCCGGACATACTACAATGAGCAGTTCTTC
CASSRTYYNEQFF
>TRBJ2-3|TRBV19|.|.|11
TGTGCCAGTGCCACTTGGGATACGCAGTATTTT
CASATWDTQYF
>TRBJ1-2|TRBV13|TRBD1|.|17
TGTGCCAGCAGCCCGGGGGGCAGGGGGCCGCCTAACTATGGCTACACCTTC
CASSPGGRGPPNYGYTF
>TRBJ2-7|TRBV5-1|.|.|14
TGCGCCAGACCAACAGGCCGGAGCTCCTACGAGCAGTACTTC
CARPTGRSSYEQYF
>TRBJ2-2|TRBV4-3|.|.|15
TGCGCCAGCAGCCAAGATTGGGGGCTCGGCGGGGAGCTGTTTTTT
CASSQDWGLGGELFF
>TRBJ2-4|TRBV5-1|.|.|19
TGCGCCAGCAGCCCGGGTCTTCTTACCTCTTTAATGGCCAAAAACATTCAGTACTTC
CASSPGLLTSLMAKNIQYF
>TRBJ1-1|TRBV10-3|.|.|15
TGTGCCATCAGTGATGGGTGGAGGGGAAACACTGAAGCTTTCTTT
CAISDGWRGNTEAFF
>TRBJ1-2|TRBV14|TRBD1|once|15
TGTGCCAGCAGCCAAGACGCGTACAGGGGACATGGCTACACCTTC
CASSQDAYRGHGYTF
>TRBJ1-1|TRBV24-1|.|.|13
TGTGCCACCAGTTCAAGGGGATGGACTGAAGCTTTCTTT
CATSSRGWTEAFF
>TRBJ1-1|TRBV9|TRBD1|.|14
TGTGCCAGCAGCGAGACAGGGCATGAGACTGAAGCTTTCTTT
CASSETGHETEAFF
>TRBJ1-2|TRBV5-6|.|.|15
TGTGCCAGCAGCCGACGAGGTAGGGGTGACTATGGCTACACCTTC
CASSRRGRGDYGYTF
>TRBJ2-5|TRBV28|TRBD2|.|15
TGTGCCAGCAGTTCACTAGCGGACACTCAAGAGACCCAGTACTTC
CASSSLADTQETQYF
>TRBJ1-1|TRBV5-4|TRBD1|.|16
TGTGCCAGCAGCCCGGACAGGGGCCCCCTAGGAACTGAAGCTTTCTTT
CASSPDRGPLGTEAFF
>TRBJ2-5|TRBV28|TRBD2|.|17
TGTGCCAGCAGTTTCAGGCTAGCGGGGGGGAGTCGGGAGACCCAGTACTTC
CASSFRLAGGSRETQYF
>TRBJ2-1|TRBV5-1|.|.|16
TGCGCCAGCAGCAGAGGGACCGGGGGCTCCTACAATGAGCAGTTCTTC
CASSRGTGGSYNEQFF
>TRBJ1-5|TRBV6-1|.|.|16
TGTGCCAGCAGTGCGATACAAAGAGGTGGTGATCAGCCCCAGCATTTT
CASSAIQRGGDQPQHF
>TRBJ2-7|TRBV5-1|TRBD2|.|15
TGCGCCAGCAGCCGGACTAGCGGGGGAACCTACGAGCAGTACTTC
CASSRTSGGTYEQYF
>TRBJ2-2|TRBV5-4|TRBD2|.|14
TGTGCCAGCAGCTTGGCCGGGACTAGCGGGGAGCTGTTTTTT
CASSLAGTSGELFF
>TRBJ1-5|TRBV10-3|TRBD1|.|15
TGTGCCATCAGTAAGGACAGGTCAGGCAATCAGCCCCAGCATTTT
CAISKDRSGNQPQHF
>TRBJ2-3|TRBV3-1/TRBV3-2|TRBD2|.|14
TGTGCCAGCAGCCTGGGACTAGCGGGGGACACGCAGTATTTT
CASSLGLAGDTQYF
>TRBJ2-3|TRBV28|.|.|16
TGTGCCAGCAGTTTATTCGTTGGGGCCGTCACAGATACGCAGTATTTT
CASSLFVGAVTDTQYF
>TRBJ1-6|TRBV13|TRBD1|.|15
TGTGCCAGCAGCTCCGACAGGGGGCTTGGCTCACCCCTCCACTTT
CASSSDRGLGSPLHF
>TRBJ1-2|TRBV28|.|.|14
TGTGCCAGCAGTTTGTCCGACAAACCCTATGGCTACACCTTC
CASSLSDKPYGYTF
>TRBJ2-3|TRBV14|.|once|16
TGTGCCAGCAGCCCGGTGGGGGGAATCGGCACAGATACGCAGTATTTT
CASSPVGGIGTDTQYF
>TRBJ2-1|TRBV27|.|once|17
TGTGCCAGACCACTACCCCCCCCGTCCGCAACTTACAATGAGCAGTTCTTC
CARPLPPPSATYNEQFF
>TRBJ2-7|TRBV5-5|.|once|16
TGTGCCAGCAGCTTGTGGTTTCACAGGGCGGCCTACGAGCAGTACTTC
CASSLWFHRAAYEQYF
>TRBJ1-2|TRBV7-8|.|.|14
TGTGCCAGCAGCTTAGGCACCCCGGGATATGGCTACACCTTC
CASSLGTPGYGYTF
>TRBJ1-1|TRBV28|TRBD1|.|16
TGTGCCAGCAGTTTATCCTTTAACAGGGGCTCCCTTTGGGCTTTCTTT
CASSLSFNRGSLWAFF
>TRBJ1-4|TRBV9|TRBD1|.|15
TGTGCCAGCAGCCCCGGACAGGGAGGGAATGAAAAACTGTTTTTT
CASSPGQGGNEKLFF